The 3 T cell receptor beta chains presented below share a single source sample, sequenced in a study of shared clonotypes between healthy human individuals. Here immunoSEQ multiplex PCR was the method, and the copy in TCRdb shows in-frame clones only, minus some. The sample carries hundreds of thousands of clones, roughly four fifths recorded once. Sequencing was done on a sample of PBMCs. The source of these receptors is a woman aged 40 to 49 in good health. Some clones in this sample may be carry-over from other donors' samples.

This chain's CDR3 is CASSDMGEGTDTQYF. CDR3 in DNA: TGCGCCAGCAGTGACATGGGAGAAGGCACAGATACGCAGTATTTT. V gene TRBV10-1 combines with J gene TRBJ2-3; the D gene is possibly TRBD2 (5 bases). Per the germline V gene, CDR1 is WNHNN and CDR2 is SYGVQD (reference sequence). The CDR3 contains 15 residues. V dropped 3 bases and J dropped 1 base, with 11 bases sitting between them.

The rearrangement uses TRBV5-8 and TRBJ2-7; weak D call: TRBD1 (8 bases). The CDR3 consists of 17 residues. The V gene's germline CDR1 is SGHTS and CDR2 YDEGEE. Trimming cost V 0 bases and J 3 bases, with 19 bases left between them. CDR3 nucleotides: TGTGCCAGCAGCTTGGGGGTAAGCGGGACAGGTAACTACGAGCAGTACTTC. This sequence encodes CASSLGVSGTGNYEQYF.

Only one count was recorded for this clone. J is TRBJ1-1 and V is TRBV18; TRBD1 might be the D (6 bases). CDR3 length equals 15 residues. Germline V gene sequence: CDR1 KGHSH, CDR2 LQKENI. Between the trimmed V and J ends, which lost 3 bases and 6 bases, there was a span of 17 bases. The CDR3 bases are TGTGCCAGCTCACCCCCCGATCGGGGGGCGGCTGAAGCTTTCTTT. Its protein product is CASSPPDRGAAEAFF.